Sequencing of this TCR beta chain was carried out in a study of CD8+CD57+ T cells in acquired aplastic anemia listed by TCRdb under 2018. Turning to the overall study: A mean of approximately 3 ug of DNA, ranging from roughly 0.19 to 30 ug, was extracted from sorted CD4+ and CD8+ cells. An average of about 10 million reads for CD4+ cells and approximately 11 million reads for CD8+ cells was obtained from healthy donor samples.

Genomic DNA served as template for TCR beta VDJ combination and CDR3 sequence profiling. TCR repertoire sequencing was run on an Illumina HiSeq 2000. Processing in the source paper ran as follows. TRBV/TRBJ rearrangement plots, CDR3 size and DJ length profiles, and Simpson's diversity index were used to evaluate the repertoires. The most abundant DNA sequence in the deep sequencing data was taken as the immunodominant clone. CDR3 amino acid sequences were checked for sharing across subjects and were also compared against the VDJdb database and published repertoires. The public reads were reprocessed in TCRdb via fastp at Q25 and MiXCR, keeping in-frame beta chains. Merged by CDR3 protein, the rows form single entries marked with the most common genes and DNA. What appears here as the V and J calls and clone size reflects TCRdb's work, not the paper's. For this sample there are 150,000 to 200,000 distinct CDR3 sequences; 55% to 75% appear just once. 35% to 50% of the sample goes to the ten largest clones.

The study deep-sequenced TCR repertoires of sorted CD4+ and CD8+ blood T cells from severe aplastic anemia patients and healthy subjects. Ficoll-Paque density gradient centrifugation was used to isolate peripheral blood mononuclear cells. Before DNA extraction, CD4+ and CD8+ T cells were sorted with FACS or magnetic beads. Comment on this clonotype: Which antigen it targets is not known. Base qualities are not recorded, but no much larger clone differs from it by a single base.

The full study reports these points: Twenty-nine CD8+ CDR3 sequences were shared between patients and controls but appeared highly expressed in patients and within their immunodominant clones. Patients and healthy controls showed no significant difference in CD8+ Simpson's diversity (P=0.060).

The CDR3 contains 12 residues, cysteine and phenylalanine counted. Of all the DNA, just the CDR3 is kept, 36 bases in frame from base 1. At the junction V is shortened by 5 bases and J by 5 bases; bases outside the gene matches: 3. The germline V gene encodes CDR1 SGDLS and CDR2 YYNGEE. This sequence was found in a human donor in good health. The source material was sorted CD4+, CD8+, or CD8+CD57+ T cells (not recorded which) from PBMCs. Here the chain combines TRBV9 and TRBJ2-7; 8 nucleotides in the junction match TRBD2. The encoded CDR3 is CASSYGGDEQYF. The nucleotide sequence is given as TGTGCCAGCAGTTACGGGGGGGACGAGCAGTACTTC.